A selection of T cell receptor beta chains follows, all from one sample in a study of technical replicates of blood from a few donors. Sequencing was performed with immunoSEQ multiplex PCR; in TCRdb, only in-frame clones are kept and a portion is missing. Of some 70,000 clones in the sample, under 98% are singletons; the top ten hold roughly 0.3%. Sequencing was performed on T cells isolated from PBMCs. The receptors were gathered from a human donor in good health. Both conserved end residues are part of each CDR3. The D gene is left open where the match is weak. Size is stated for part of the rows, as once, few or many counts, or as a class when the clone is expanded.

cdr3_nt cdr3_aa j_call v_call d_call cdr3_length clone_size
TGTGCCAGCTCTCGGACAGGGCGGAATCAGCCCCAGCATTTT CASSRTGRNQPQHF TRBJ1-5 TRBV6-1 TRBD1 14 .
TGTGCCAGCAGCGCGGGACAGGAGATCTACGAGCAGTACTTC CASSAGQEIYEQYF TRBJ2-7 TRBV7-9 TRBD1 14 .
TGTGCCAGCAGCCAAGAGCCCGGCTATGGCTACACCTTC CASSQEPGYGYTF TRBJ1-2 TRBV14 . 13 .
TGCAGCGCCTGGCCTGACACTTACAATGAGCAGTTCTTC CSAWPDTYNEQFF TRBJ2-1 TRBV29-1 . 13 once
TGTGCCATCAGTGAAGGGGTCGGCACCGGGGAGCTGTTTTTT CAISEGVGTGELFF TRBJ2-2 TRBV10-3 . 14 .
TGTGCCAGCAGTTTCAGCGCGGGAAGCACCGGGGAGCTGTTTTTT CASSFSAGSTGELFF TRBJ2-2 TRBV28 . 15 .
TGTGCCACCCGATACCCGGGGTCCTACAATGAGCAGTTCTTC CATRYPGSYNEQFF TRBJ2-1 TRBV6-5 . 14 once
TGTGCCAGCAGCGCCACACACAACACTGAAGCTTTCTTT CASSATHNTEAFF TRBJ1-1 TRBV11-3 . 13 .
TGTGCCAGCAGCTTCAGACTAGCGGGGGCTGAGCAGTTCTTC CASSFRLAGAEQFF TRBJ2-1 TRBV7-2 TRBD2 14 once
TGTGCCAGCACCCTAGGACAGGGGGCTAGGGGCTACACCTTC CASTLGQGARGYTF TRBJ1-2 TRBV28 TRBD1 14 once
TGTGCCAGCAGCGTTGGGGGGACAGCTTCCTACGAGCAGTACTTC CASSVGGTASYEQYF TRBJ2-7 TRBV9 . 15 .
TGTGCCAGCAGCTTAGCTGGGACATCGGGACAGTACTTC CASSLAGTSGQYF TRBJ2-7 TRBV11-3 . 13 .
TGTGCCAGCAGCCTAACAGAATCTTACGAGCAGTACTTC CASSLTESYEQYF TRBJ2-7 TRBV5-4 . 13 .
TGTGCCAGCAGTTTCCACAGCCCCTACAATGAGCAGTTCTTC CASSFHSPYNEQFF TRBJ2-1 TRBV28 . 14 .
TGTGCCAGCAGCTTTCGGGGACTATGGGACACTGAAGCTTTCTTT CASSFRGLWDTEAFF TRBJ1-1 TRBV11-3 . 15 once
TGTGCCGGCACATCTACAGGGCCTAATGAAAAACTGTTTTTT CAGTSTGPNEKLFF TRBJ1-4 TRBV30 . 14 once
TGTGCCAGCAGCTTACTCAGCGGGAGGGCCGGAGATACGCAGTATTTT CASSLLSGRAGDTQYF TRBJ2-3 TRBV7-2 TRBD2 16 .
TGCGCCAGCAGCTTGGCCCTAGGGGAATACACTGAAGCTTTCTTT CASSLALGEYTEAFF TRBJ1-1 TRBV5-1 . 15 .
TGTGCCTGGTTAGTTTCCTACAATGAGCAGTTCTTC CAWLVSYNEQFF TRBJ2-1 TRBV30 . 12 .
TGCGCCAGCAGCCGATACCTAGCGGGTCCTCTCGAGCAGTACTTC CASSRYLAGPLEQYF TRBJ2-7 TRBV4-3 TRBD2 15 .
TGTGCCAGCACCGGAGGAGGGCCCACAGATACGCAGTATTTT CASTGGGPTDTQYF TRBJ2-3 TRBV7-3 . 14 .
TGTGCCAGCAGCTTGGAAGGGACTAGCTTCTACAATGAGCAGTTCTTC CASSLEGTSFYNEQFF TRBJ2-1 TRBV5-8 TRBD2 16 .
TGTGCCAGTAGTCAGGTGCGGGCCGCGCAGTATTTT CASSQVRAAQYF TRBJ2-3 TRBV19 . 12 .
TGTGCCTGGGACCAGGGAACGAACACTGAAGCTTTCTTT CAWDQGTNTEAFF TRBJ1-1 TRBV30 . 13 .
TGTGCCAGCAGCTTAGGACAGGGGTACAATGAGCAGTTCTTC CASSLGQGYNEQFF TRBJ2-1 TRBV7-2 TRBD1 14 .
TGTGCCAGCAGCGATACAGGGTTAAGAAACACCATATATTTT CASSDTGLRNTIYF TRBJ1-3 TRBV9 . 14 .
TGTGCCAGCAGTTACTCTTCCCATTCCTACAATGAGCAGTTCTTC CASSYSSHSYNEQFF TRBJ2-1 TRBV6-5 . 15 .
TGTGCCAGCAGCTTTTACGGCGGGGAGCTGTTTTTT CASSFYGGELFF TRBJ2-2 TRBV7-9 . 12 .
TGTGCCAGCAGCCACACTAACTCCTACGAGCAGTACTTC CASSHTNSYEQYF TRBJ2-7 TRBV5-4 . 13 .
TGTGCCAGCAGCTCGCAGACAGGGGGTATCTATGGCTACACCTTC CASSSQTGGIYGYTF TRBJ1-2 TRBV7-9 TRBD1 15 .
TGTGCCAGCCCCGGACTAGCGGGAAAGCAGTTCTTC CASPGLAGKQFF TRBJ2-1 TRBV2 TRBD2 12 .
TGTGCCAGCAGTACCGGGACATTAGGGAATCAGCCCCAGCATTTT CASSTGTLGNQPQHF TRBJ1-5 TRBV2 . 15 .
TGTGCCAGCAGCCTAGGACAGGGGTTTGGCTATGGCTACACCTTC CASSLGQGFGYGYTF TRBJ1-2 TRBV5-4 TRBD1 15 .
TGTGCCAGCAGTCCGGACAGGGGAGAGACCCAGTACTTC CASSPDRGETQYF TRBJ2-5 TRBV6-5 TRBD1 13 .
TGTGCCAGCAGCCAAGACCTTCTAAGGACAGTACCCTACGAGCAGTACTTC CASSQDLLRTVPYEQYF TRBJ2-7 TRBV4-2 . 17 .
TGTGCCAGCAGCCACAGGGGTGAGATTCAGCCCCAGCATTTT CASSHRGEIQPQHF TRBJ1-5 TRBV2 TRBD1 14 .
TGTGCCAGCAGGACCTCAGGGAATTATGGCTACACCTTC CASRTSGNYGYTF TRBJ1-2 TRBV6-5 . 13 once
TGTGCCAGCAGTCTAGGGGTCCTCAACTACACCTTC CASSLGVLNYTF TRBJ1-2 TRBV14 . 12 .
TGCGCCAGCAGCTTCGAACTAGCGGAGACCAATGAGCAGTTCTTC CASSFELAETNEQFF TRBJ2-1 TRBV5-1 TRBD2 15 .
TGCGCCAGCAGCACTTCCGTGACGGAGAAGAACACTGAAGCTTTCTTT CASSTSVTEKNTEAFF TRBJ1-1 TRBV5-1 . 16 .